This TCR beta chain was identified in a study of T cell responses to AZD1222 COVID-19 vaccine. Details on this clone: The antigen is not known.

Measured with immunoSEQ multiplex PCR; TCRdb has only the in-frame clones, and not every one. Of some 140,000 clones in the sample, 90% to 95% were seen once. Findings and limits, study-wide: Donors skewed white British and female; clonal diversity was possibly underestimated. Spike-specific TCR breadth and depth went up after people got two AZD1222 doses. Nearly half of spike-specific TCRs reportedly go after variant regions that carry no mutations.

V was pared by 5 bases and J by 1 base, with 5 bases between. This CDR3 spans 12 amino acids. CDR1 is SGHVS, CDR2 FQNEAQ, per germline. The chain is built from TRBV7-8 and TRBJ1-1; D ambiguous. The material sequenced was peripheral blood, taken on day 0 of AZD1222 vaccination. This TCR was recovered from an adult in good health. The CDR3 region has the DNA TGTGCCAGCAGCCCATCGAACACTGAAGCTTTCTTT. It encodes CASSPSNTEAFF.